This note documents a single TCR beta chain sequence. Its antigen is not identified. The record originates from a study of persistence of HIV-infected CD4 T cells. V was shortened by 8 bases and J by 9 bases, with 16 bases between the two germline ends. CDR3 length: 12 amino acids. Germline loops: CDR1 MGHRA, CDR2 YSYEKL. The libraries were made with immunoSEQ version 4 in survey mode. Sequencing used immunoSEQ multiplex PCR; TCRdb keeps in-frame clones, though not all of them. The repertoire holds 43,000 or so clones, about 89% seen once, with around 0.92% in the top ten. Anti-CD3/anti-CD28 beads served as a nonspecific positive control stimulus. Responding CD4+ T cells were sorted by upregulation of both CD40 ligand and CD69.

The TCR comes from an adult man with HIV who was CMV-seropositive. Source: CD4+ T cells sorted from PBMCs after 18-hour stimulation, taken from a patient who received antiretroviral therapy. V is TRBV4-1 and J is TRBJ1-1; maybe TRBD1 (6 bases). The CDR3 sequence is CASLNRGQKAFF. DNA of the CDR3: TGCGCCAGCCTTAACCGGGGGCAGAAAGCTTTCTTT.